This T cell receptor (beta chain) came from a study of blood T cell repertoires in COVID-19 (dated by TCRdb to 2018 to 2020). Study-wide context: Samples from collaborators originated in the United States, Italy and Spain and spanned both the acute and convalescent phases of COVID-19. A freely available public database, intended as a resource for researchers studying the immune response to SARS-CoV-2, is where the repertoires were released. Sample metadata almost always included a de-identified subject ID, COVID-19 status, age in years and sex. Samples came from the ongoing ImmuneRACE study (first 160 participants) plus 1,254 subjects from 6 global collaborators. Where available, HLA class I and class II types were obtained from metadata supplied by the sample provider rather than from assay-based typing. The material from the prospective study consisted of cDNA or gDNA derived from T cells, B-cell-depleted T cells, or PBMCs. Deeply sampled blood TCRbeta repertoires from subjects exposed to, actively infected with, or recovered from COVID-19 were included in the dataset.

Counted from cysteine to phenylalanine, this CDR3 has 15 amino acids. The only DNA kept is the CDR3, 45 bases in frame from the first base. The germline V gene provides CDR1 SGHAT and CDR2 FQNNGV. V was cut back by 1 base and J by 2 bases, leaving a gap of 10 bases between them. A word on this clone: Its specific antigen is unknown. No per-base quality is available; no much larger clone lies one base away.

The immunoSEQ Assay, a bias-controlled multiplex PCR, was used to amplify TCRbeta CDR3 regions from genomic DNA. From the authors' description of their analysis: The number of nucleated cells in each sample was estimated from the amplification of reference gene primers within the assay. To quantify the absolute abundance of each unique TCRbeta CDR3 rearrangement, sequence reads were collapsed and filtered. Productive Simpson clonality was computed per sample as the square root of Simpson's diversity index over productive rearrangements. The source is immuneACCESS, and TCRdb retained only in-frame sequences with V and J called. Part of the clones is not carried over; for the studies checked, unresolved V genes explain less than half of this, and the remainder is unexplained. V, J and clone size are taken as reported in that table, and D and trimming were inferred from the DNA itself. Recorded for this sample are over 70,000 clones; roughly 88% of them occurred a single time. The ten largest clones take up approximately 6.8% of the sample.

Study-wide conclusions, independent of this receptor: How much clinical and demographic metadata was included differed by source and by participant, and the metadata was provided uncurated.

The collaborating institutions used their own protocols to collect whole blood in K2EDTA tubes. For TCRbeta analysis, collaborator samples were shipped as frozen whole blood, as isolated PBMCs, or as DNA extracted from either sample type. Sequencing was performed on peripheral blood. The origin of this receptor is a woman aged 80 or over with acute or convalescent COVID-19. Recombination joined TRBV11-2 with TRBJ2-3; a tentative D call is TRBD1 (5 bases match). This receptor carries the CDR3 CASSLGGINTDTQYF. The base sequence is TGTGCCAGCAGCTTAGGGGGCATCAACACAGATACGCAGTATTTT. With all but the CDR3 taken from the reference TRBV11-2 and TRBJ2-3 genes, the full variable domain is: EAGVAQSPRYKIIEKRQSVAFWCNPISGHATLYWYQQILGQGPKLLIQFQNNGVVDDSQLPKDRFSAERLKGVDSTLKIQPAKLEDSAVYLCASSLGGINTDTQYFGPGTRLTVL.